This T cell receptor (beta chain) was captured in a study of blood T cell repertoires in COVID-19. V gave up 0 bases and J gave up 6 bases, with 9 bases separating them. This CDR3 region has 13 residues. CDR1 MNHEY and CDR2 SVGEGT come from the germline V gene. Here immunoSEQ multiplex PCR was the method, and the copy in TCRdb shows in-frame clones only, minus some. The sample includes a few hundred thousand clones, around 84% seen only once; the top ten take around 3.5%. The sequence came from a woman aged 18-29 years with acute or convalescent COVID-19. The chain links TRBV6-2 or TRBV6-3 to TRBJ2-7, with a tentative D call TRBD2 (5 bases). Sequenced material: peripheral blood. The CDR3 bases are TGTGCCAGCAGTTACTCGGACTCAGGCGAGCAGTACTTC. It translates to CASSYSDSGEQYF.